This TCR beta chain came from a study of human T cells and chemical hapten exposure. The CDR3 spans 13 residues. Germline-derived CDR1 and CDR2 are MNHEY and SMNVEV (reference sequence). Germline trimming cut 5 bases from V and 10 bases from J; bases unmatched to any gene: 10. The study's library attached unique molecular identifiers to single cDNA molecules. One entry per CDR3 protein results from TCRdb running MiXCR on the 5' RACE reads. The sample shows approximately 150,000 distinct CDR3 sequences, approximately 4% of them seen only once. This clonotype was seen repeatedly, ten times or more. Unfractionated whole blood yielded the extracted total RNA.

The gene calls are TRBV27 and TRBJ1-2, with 7 nucleotides matching TRBD1. This TCR derives from a female donor in good health. CDR3 coding DNA: TGTGCCAGCAGTATTCTTCGACAGGGCCACTACACCTTC. Protein sequence: CASSILRQGHYTF.